This T cell receptor beta chain was identified in a study of cytomegalovirus exposure and HLA in healthy donors. At the level of the study: Roughly 180 million T cells yielded 100 million to 130 million unique TCR beta sequences, as an earlier analysis found. Study-wide findings and caveats: It was taken for granted in presence/absence analyses that sequencing depth across donors was roughly uniform. Reports credit the classifier with highly specific, highly sensitive diagnosis of cytomegalovirus status. Exclusion applied to some V segments, including TRBV6-2 and TRBV6-3, as they were indistinguishable.

Vbeta (60) and Jbeta (13) primers were used in the PCR. Produced via immunoSEQ multiplex PCR; TCRdb's table is partial and in-frame only. The table shows roughly 160,000 clones, with 60% to 80% occurring only once. The germline CDR1 and CDR2 sequences are SGDLS and YYNGEE. The length of the CDR3 is 15 residues. The trim removed 0 bases at V and 7 bases at J, leaving 5 bases unmatched. As regards this clone: The antigen is not known.

This receptor was obtained from a man aged 18 to 30 in good health and CMV-seropositive. The source material was PBMCs. The J gene is TRBJ1-5, the V gene TRBV9; 9 nucleotides match TRBD1. CDR3 DNA: TGTGCCAGCAGCGTAGAGGGACAGGGTGGCCAGCCCCAGCATTTT. It encodes CASSVEGQGGQPQHF. Full variable domain (rest looked up from reference TRBV9 and TRBJ1-5): DSGVTQTPKHLITATGQRVTLRCSPRSGDLSVYWYQQSLDQGLQFLIQYYNGEERAKGNILERFSAQQFPDLHSELNLSSLELGDSALYFCASSVEGQGGQPQHFGDGTRLSIL.